This TCR beta chain is from a study of cytomegalovirus exposure and HLA in healthy donors (dated by TCRdb to 2017 to 2019). In terms of the full investigation: According to an earlier analysis of several hundred of the donors, 150 million to 200 million T cells yielded 90 million to 140 million unique TCR beta sequences and 276 Gb of sequence data. Across around 400 genotyped donors of the cohort, an average of roughly 200,000 unique TCR beta nucleotide sequences per donor were sequenced, and roughly a sixth of those sequences were non-productive. The number of typed donors differed by locus: about 620-640 for A, B, C, DRB1 and DQB1; about 520 for DQA1; around 580 for DPA1; and roughly 470 for DPB1. Roughly 5 DR-DQ haplotypes were treated as single units for association and clustering because of strong linkage in the cohort. A later analysis re-analyzed previously published TCR beta repertoires from 666 donors and added high-resolution HLA genotyping to study TCR occurrence patterns. Donor age, sex, ethnicity and CMV serostatus were compiled alongside the repertoire data. Every discovery cohort repertoire had been produced on one sequencing platform. High-throughput TCR immunosequencing, statistical association of individual TCRs with disease status, and machine learning were combined to predict cytomegalovirus infection status. In a later genetic analysis, genome-wide SNP genotypes for about 65% of the roughly 700 donors were used, and that subset was treated as a discovery cohort. To decide whether each TCR beta V gene segment behaved as functional or pseudogenic, an earlier analysis of some 600 of the donors relied on high-throughput TCR beta sequencing. The study was designed to test whether signatures of past pathogen exposure could be identified by cataloging public T cell receptors. Among the approximately 420 genotyped donors, more than 70% belonged to the genetic ancestry cluster associated with self-reported Caucasian donors. Along with the approximately 700-subject first cohort, a separate validation cohort of over 90 different subjects was used. The study profiled the T cell repertoires of 500 to 800 subjects by immunosequencing and related them to cytomegalovirus serostatus. HLA typing covered class I and class II loci at four-digit resolution. Rather than drawing on any new phenotypic data, the later analysis identified candidate immune exposures from TCR beta sequences and the way those sequences occurred across donors. An early release that covered 640 HLA-typed donors contained approximately 300 gigabases of sequencing data and 75 million to 100 million unique TCR sequences. Points the paper makes about the study in general: V-gene and J-gene trimming of TCR beta chains was associated with a missense DCLRE1C variant in a later genetic analysis, and the association was replicated in an independent cohort. Compared with the approximately 710-donor mean, donors in an Asian-associated ancestry cluster had fewer N-insertions in productive TCRs, according to a later genetic analysis. Because counts were too low, about 17 rarely observed V segments, including chromosome 9 orphons, were excluded from the earlier analysis of under 650 of the donors. A further reported finding was that TCR beta sequences accurately predicted the HLA-A and HLA-B alleles for most subjects in the first cohort. In vitro tests confirmed that a few of the cytomegalovirus-associated TCR beta chains recognize cytomegalovirus antigens. The authors suggested that the approach could potentially be generalized to other disease states and immunological phenotypes. HLA typing was unavailable for some donors at each locus, so association tests used only the typed subset. The presence/absence analyses assumed that sequencing depth was roughly uniform across donors, and that assumption may not be true. Several of the top co-occurrence clusters appeared to be linked to parvovirus B19, influenza, CMV and Epstein-Barr virus, according to a later analysis. In an earlier analysis of some 500 of the donors, most TCR beta V segments appeared in productive rearrangements about 87% or about 30% of the time, broadly matching IMGT annotations. A later analysis found that TCR association rates varied across HLA loci, with DRB1 alleles showing the most associated TCRs and HLA-C alleles the fewest. The cohort was sequenced for TCR beta chains only, and without alpha or paired-chain data the features that could be detected were limited. Some IMGT-functional V segments, including TRBV6-2 and TRBV6-3, could not be distinguished by the 87-base-pair reads and were therefore excluded. In both the original and validation cohorts, the classifier was reported to diagnose cytomegalovirus status with high specificity and sensitivity. A cluster of highly shared sequence variants was judged likely to be a technical artifact of the sequencing pipeline. The only immune exposure information available for the cohort was CMV serostatus. When HLA alleles, especially DR and DQ, strongly co-occurred, TCR associations were difficult to assign to individual alleles. A later analysis associated 16,951 TCR beta sequences with specific HLA alleles at a false discovery rate of 0.05. Linkage disequilibrium might explain the correlated functional status among segregating V segments, but an unknown experimental factor could not be ruled out. While some public TCRs were present in many individuals, most TCR sequences turned up only very rarely across donors. Most CMV-associated TCR beta chains appeared to be HLA-restricted in a later analysis, and the HLA associations seemed to be driven largely by CMV exposure. In a later analysis, HLA-associated TCR beta chains were found to be more clonally expanded and to have lower generation probabilities than equally common non-associated chains. A total of 150 to 200 TCR beta chains were listed by the study as associated with cytomegalovirus.

Concerning this clone: The clone's antigen remains unknown. No qualities accompany the bases; no much larger clone lies one base away.

The cohort consisted of approximately 690 healthy bone marrow donors. Cohort members were all nominally healthy when sampled, although unrecorded immune exposures were likely present. The donor was CMV seropositive and was included in the group of approximately 310 seropositive cohort members. Every donor gave a peripheral blood sample, and the peripheral blood mononuclear cells from that sample were used for TCR beta sequencing. The Qiagen DNeasy Blood Extraction Kit was used to extract genomic DNA from the blood cell samples. Libraries were constructed by the immunoSEQ multiplex PCR assay. For the multiplex PCR, a mixture combining 60 forward primers for TCR Vbeta segments and 13 reverse primers for TCR Jbeta segments was used. A multiplex PCR assay on genomic DNA amplified the CDR3 region of rearranged TCR beta genes. Amplified TCR beta libraries were sequenced as 87-base-pair reads on the Illumina HiSeq System. The original pipeline was this. A later analysis tallied around 87 million unique TCR beta chains across the 700 or so repertoires, and around 9.9 million of those chains were shared by two or more donors. To remove PCR and sequencing errors, raw reads were error-corrected and collapsed into unique sequences using a nearest-neighbor algorithm that merged closely related sequences. Alignment of CDR3 sequences to IMGT reference sequences was used to assign V, D and J gene segments. For a sequence to be retained, a match of at least six nucleotides was required to both a V gene segment and a J gene segment. A rearrangement was called productive if the CDR3 had no stop codons and remained in frame with V and J, and every other rearrangement was called non-productive. Following IMGT convention, CDR3 was defined as the stretch from the second conserved V-encoded cysteine to the conserved J-encoded phenylalanine. In an earlier analysis of roughly 580 of the donors, sequences lacking an unambiguous match to a single V gene segment were excluded. An earlier analysis of a few hundred of the donors classified V segments as functional when productive rearrangements were above 56.7% and as segregating when the standard deviation between donors was above 5%. A statistical classification framework was developed to diagnose cytomegalovirus status using the catalog of TCR beta chain sequences. In a later analysis, TCR nucleotide sequences were compared against IMGT/GENE-DB human TR gene sequences so that V and J genes could be assigned. A later analysis assigned CDR3 sequences and most-parsimonious VDJ recombination scenarios with the TCRdist pipeline. In a later analysis, each TCR beta chain was defined by its CDR3 amino acid sequence together with its V-gene family, and reads lacking a unique V-gene family were excluded. In a later analysis, several hundred highly shared, low-generation-probability nucleotide sequences were removed to address suspected cross-contamination and a sequencing artifact. In a later analysis, a clonal expansion index was calculated for each public chain from normalized within-repertoire ranks of inferred template counts. A later analysis computed generation probabilities with a VDJ recombination model fitted to out-of-frame rearrangements, and checked the results against IGoR. In a later analysis, TCR-TCR, TCR-HLA and TCR-CMV co-occurrence was scored with hypergeometric tests, and a repertoire-size bias correction was applied to TCR pairs. To estimate false discovery rates, a later analysis permuted the HLA or CMV assignments 20 times. A later analysis grouped co-occurring TCRs with DBSCAN, adding TCRdist sequence similarity when clustering within HLA-allele-positive subsets. Co-occurrence clustering excluded repertoires with fewer than 30,000 or more than 120,000 public chains, plus five with anomalous nucleotide sharing. What TCRdb holds here is the immuneACCESS table cut down to in-frame rearrangements. Part of the clones is not present; checked against another copy, under half of the missing clones reflect an unresolved V gene, and the others are unexplained. V, J and clone size reflect that table, while D and trimming were determined from the DNA. This sample has about 85,000 clones in its table, and about 80% of those were observed once. About a third of the sample lies in the top ten.

In the germline V gene (reference sequence), CDR1 corresponds to GTSNPN and CDR2 to SVGIG. Including the terminal cysteine and phenylalanine, the CDR3 comprises 14 residues. The CDR3 DNA has 42 bases and is translated from base 1. Unmatched junction bases come to 9, with V trimmed by 6 bases and J by 7 bases. The receptor was derived from a man in his forties or fifties in good health and CMV-seropositive. Sequencing used PBMCs. The rearrangement combines TRBV30 with TRBJ2-1, with 10 central nucleotides matching TRBD2. CDR3 sequence: CACLGLAESNEQFF. The bases read TGTGCCTGCCTCGGACTAGCGGAGTCAAATGAGCAGTTCTTC. Supplemented by the reference TRBV30 and TRBJ2-1 proteins around the CDR3, the complete variable domain is SQTIHQWPATLVQPVGSPLSLECTVEGTSNPNLYWYRQAAGRGLQLLFYSVGIGQISSEVPQNLSASRPQDRQFILSSKKLLLSDSGFYLCACLGLAESNEQFFGPGTRLTVL.